These 9 T cell receptor beta chains were all obtained from the same sample, sequenced in a study of T cells in women clearing cervical HPV infection. Assay used: immunoSEQ multiplex PCR; TCRdb lists only in-frame clones, some missing. The clone table shows 20,000 to 25,000 clones, with the ten largest holding roughly 2.7%. Specimen: blood buffy coat. The source of these receptors is a woman between 18 and 69 years old with a cervical HPV16 infection that either progressed to CIN3+ or cleared (not recorded which).

A word on this clone: Read data end 3 residues before the CDR3 end; the end is taken from the germline J gene. The V call is TRBV7-2, the J call TRBJ2-3; no reliable D call. The CDR3 sequence is 14 residues long. The germline V gene encodes CDR1 SGHTA and CDR2 FQGNSA. The CDR3 sequence is CASSSESGLETQYF. The sequenced CDR3 bases are TGTGCCAGCAGCTCTGAATCGGGTTTAGAGACG. Complete variable domain (other parts from reference TRBV7-2 and TRBJ2-3): GAGVSQSPSNKVTEKGKDVELRCDPISGHTALYWYRQSLGQGLEFLIYFQGNSAPDKSGLPSDRFSAERTGGSVSTLTIQRTQQEDSAVYLCASSSESGLETQYFGPGTRLTVL.

The CDR3 sequence is CSASGGYSNQPQHF. The DNA read from the CDR3 is TGCAGTGCTAGTGGGGGGTATAGCAATCAGCCC. The chain couples TRBV20-1 to TRBJ1-5, with a weak D call TRBD1 (5 bases). The CDR3 end lies 3 residues beyond the end of the read and is filled in from the germline J gene. Germline CDR1 reads DFQATT; CDR2 reads SNEGSKA (reference sequence). This CDR3 is 14 amino acids long. V was cut by 3 bases and J by 0 bases, with 9 bases left in between.

A word on this clone: The read terminates 3 residues before the CDR3 end, so the remaining end is supplied by the germline J gene. The J gene is TRBJ2-7, the V gene TRBV2; D unresolved. This CDR3 has 15 residues. Germline V gene data show CDR1 as SNHLY and CDR2 as FYNNEI. Trimming removed 6 bases at V and 0 bases at J, with 15 bases between. CDR3: CASRQVGTSSYEQYF. CDR3 DNA (partial): TGTGCCAGCAGGCAAGTTGGCACGAGCTCCTACGAG.

A remark on this clone: The read ends 3 residues shy of where the CDR3 ends; the end is completed using the germline J gene. The V gene is TRBV7-9, the J gene TRBJ2-3; D remains ambiguous. From germline, CDR1 is SEHNR and CDR2 FQNEAQ (reference sequence). This CDR3 has 13 residues. V was shortened by 5 bases and J by 5 bases, with 11 bases between the two germline ends. This chain's CDR3 is CASSDSRGDTQYF. The CDR3 bases that were read are TGTGCCAGCAGCGATTCACGAGGAGATACG.

A note on this clone: The observed sequence ends 3 residues before the CDR3 terminus, with the missing tail filled in from the germline J gene. The chain carries TRBV2 and TRBJ2-7; 7 nucleotides agree with TRBD1. The CDR3 has 11 residues. Germline V gene sequence: CDR1 SNHLY, CDR2 FYNNEI. V lost 8 bases to trimming and J lost 3 bases; unmatched junction nucleotides: 1. The CDR3 sequence: CASDRDYEQYF. CDR3 bases read: TGTGCCAGCGACAGGGACTACGAG.

A note on this clone: The CDR3 end is not reached by the read, which stops 3 residues before it; the germline J gene fills it in. The J gene is TRBJ1-4, the V gene TRBV2; a weak D match, TRBD1 (5 bases). V dropped 7 bases and J dropped 5 bases, with 23 bases sitting between them. The germline V gene has CDR1 SNHLY and CDR2 FYNNEI. This CDR3 is 17 amino acids long. This chain's CDR3 is CASIWSRDLDPNEKLFF. The CDR3 bases that were read are TGTGCCAGCATTTGGTCCAGGGATTTGGATCCCAATGAAAAA.

Turning to this clone: The sequenced fragment ends 3 residues before the CDR3 boundary, so the rest is inferred from the germline J gene. The chain uses TRBV7-2 and TRBJ2-3; 10 bases fit TRBD1. Germline values: CDR1 SGHTA, CDR2 FQGNSA. The CDR3 consists of 15 residues. After removal of 5 bases from V and 2 bases from J, the junction contained 4 bases not matched to a gene. The CDR3 sequence is CASSVDRGVTDTQYF. Incomplete CDR3 DNA: TGTGCCAGCAGCGTGGACAGGGGGGTCACAGATACG.

About this clone itself: The read falls 3 residues short of the CDR3 end, and the missing part is taken from the germline J gene. The chain recombines TRBV19 with TRBJ2-1, with 10 bases identical to TRBD1. The CDR3 covers 14 residues. Germline trimming cut 7 bases from V and 2 bases from J; bases unmatched to any gene: 2. Germline V gene lookup returns CDR1 LNHDA and CDR2 SQIVND (reference sequence). Partial CDR3 DNA: TGTGCCAGTACCGGGACAGGGGCCTACAATGAG. Encoded protein: CASTGTGAYNE. The CDR3 in its entirety is CASTGTGAYNEQFF.

On this clone itself: The missing CDR3 end, 3 residues past where the read stops, is filled in from the germline J gene. The chain is built from TRBV15 and TRBJ2-7, with 9 bases identical to TRBD1. This CDR3 has 15 amino acids. Germline V gene sequence: CDR1 LNHNV, CDR2 YYDKDF (reference sequence). The J segment lost 3 bases and the V segment lost 2 bases, leaving 5 bases of the junction unmatched. CDR3 region: CATSRSRGQGYEQYF. CDR3 DNA, as far as it was read: TGTGCCACCAGCAGATCGAGGGGACAGGGCTACGAG.